This passage covers 22 T cell receptor beta chains from one sample sequenced in a study of CD8 T cells in ankylosing spondylitis. TCRdb passed the 5' RACE reads through MiXCR, listing each CDR3 protein once. Among nearly 250,000 distinct CDR3 sequences, more than 25% were seen once, and the ten largest hold around 4.4%. What was sequenced was blood, either unsorted or a sorted T cell fraction (not recorded which). Receptor source: a male donor with ankylosing spondylitis or in good health (not recorded which).

This clonotype turned up a few times. The chain has TRBV20-1 and TRBJ1-6, with D unclear. Germline V gives CDR1 DFQATT, CDR2 SNEGSKA (reference sequence). This CDR3 has 14 amino acids. V was cut by 2 bases and J by 14 bases, with 19 bases left in between. The CDR3 region is CSARPFRGSKTLHF. As DNA, the CDR3 is TGCAGTGCTAGACCCTTTCGAGGCTCCAAAACCCTCCACTTT.

This clonotype has just a few counts. This chain connects TRBV20-1 to TRBJ2-7, with 10 nucleotides matching TRBD2. The CDR3 spans 15 residues. V shed 4 bases and J 5 bases; nucleotides not matched to a gene: 11. The germline CDR1 and CDR2 sequences are DFQATT and SNEGSKA (reference sequence). The CDR3 nucleotides read TGCAGTGCTACACTGTCTAGCGGGGGCCCGGACGAGCAGTACTTC. Its translation: CSATLSSGGPDEQYF.

The gene calls are TRBV20-1 and TRBJ2-1; maybe TRBD2 (7 bases). The V gene lost 4 bases and the J gene lost 3 bases, with 19 bases spanning the gap. The CDR3 spans 16 residues. Germline V gene data show CDR1 as DFQATT and CDR2 as SNEGSKA (reference sequence). Here the CDR3 DNA reads TGCAGTGCTATCTACTATGGGGGCGGGGGCTACAATGAGCAGTTCTTC. It translates to CSAIYYGGGGYNEQFF.

This rearrangement joins TRBV28 to TRBJ2-3, with D tentatively TRBD2 (5 bases). The length of the CDR3 is 15 residues. From germline, CDR1 is MDHEN and CDR2 SYDVKM. With 6 bases removed from V and 4 bases from J, the gap between germline ends came to 17 bases. The CDR3 region has the DNA TGTGCCAGCAGCGGGATAACTAAGATCCCAGATACGCAGTATTTT. It is translated as CASSGITKIPDTQYF.

This clonotype was seen more than once but under ten times. The V call is TRBV11-1, the J call TRBJ2-1, with D tentatively TRBD2 (5 bases). The CDR3 has 16 amino acids. V was clipped by 4 bases and J by 5 bases, with 18 bases between them. The germline V gene encodes CDR1 SGHAT and CDR2 FQDESV (reference sequence). In DNA, the CDR3 is TGTGCCAGCAGCTCACCTTGGGCTAGCAGCCACAATGAGCAGTTCTTC. Translating gives CASSSPWASSHNEQFF.

The chain links TRBV6-5 to TRBJ1-4, with D possibly being TRBD1 (5 bases). Germline V CDR1 and CDR2: MNHEY, SVGAGI. This CDR3 comprises 12 residues. V was trimmed by 9 bases and J by 5 bases, leaving 10 bases between them. This CDR3 reads CASKTVNEKLFF. CDR3 nucleotides: TGTGCCAGTAAGACAGTGAATGAAAAACTGTTTTTT.

The genes are TRBV12-3 or TRBV12-4 and TRBJ2-3; TRBD2 matches at 11 bases. The CDR3 loop spans 16 amino acids. The V segment lost 4 bases and the J segment 3 bases; nucleotides outside the gene matches: 6. The CDR3 DNA sequence: TGTGCCAGCAGTTCCCAACTAGCGGGGGTGACAGATACGCAGTATTTT. It yields the protein CASSSQLAGVTDTQYF.

The chain combines TRBV5-1 with TRBJ1-2, with D tentatively TRBD1 (5 bases). Germline V gives CDR1 SGHRS, CDR2 YFSETQ. The CDR3 sequence is 14 residues long. Trimming removed 4 bases from V and 1 base from J, with 11 bases in between. The CDR3: CASSPTEINYGYTF. CDR3 sequence (DNA): TGCGCCAGCAGCCCGACAGAGATTAACTATGGCTACACCTTC.

J is TRBJ2-5 and V is TRBV10-3; 8 nucleotides match TRBD1. The junction had 5 bases not matched to a gene; V was cut back by 0 bases and J by 2 bases. The germline V gene encodes CDR1 ENHRY and CDR2 SYGVKD. This CDR3 region has 16 residues. The CDR3 region has the DNA TGTGCCATCAGTGAGTCGAGTACAGGGGGACAAGAGACCCAGTACTTC. Translation: CAISESSTGGQETQYF.

The sample holds a few counts of this clonotype. The chain recombines TRBV5-6 with TRBJ2-1; TRBD2 aligns across 10 bases. Germline CDR1 reads SGHDT; CDR2 reads YYEEEE. This CDR3 is 15 amino acids long. The J segment lost 8 bases and the V segment lost 1 base, leaving 6 bases of the junction unmatched. CDR3 residues: CASSLRAGGPYEQFF. Here the CDR3 DNA reads TGTGCCAGCAGCTTGAGAGCGGGGGGGCCTTATGAGCAGTTCTTC.

This rearrangement joins TRBV9 to TRBJ2-7; D not certain. Trimming stripped 0 bases from V and 0 bases from J, with 25 bases between. The germline gives CDR1 SGDLS, CDR2 YYNGEE. CDR3 size: 20 residues. CDR3: CASSVGPNRPGPVLSYEQYF. CDR3 nucleotide sequence: TGTGCCAGCAGCGTAGGCCCGAACCGCCCTGGGCCTGTCCTCTCCTACGAGCAGTACTTC. The whole variable domain, remainder taken from reference TRBV9 and TRBJ2-7, is DSGVTQTPKHLITATGQRVTLRCSPRSGDLSVYWYQQSLDQGLQFLIQYYNGEERAKGNILERFSAQQFPDLHSELNLSSLELGDSALYFCASSVGPNRPGPVLSYEQYFGPGTRLTVT.

V usage is TRBV6-6 and J usage is TRBJ1-1, with 7 bases lining up with TRBD1. The V segment lost 7 bases and the J segment 10 bases; nucleotides outside the gene matches: 9. The CDR3 sequence is 12 residues long. The germline V gene encodes CDR1 MNHNY and CDR2 SVGAGI (reference sequence). Here the CDR3 DNA reads TGTGCCAGCAACCGACAGGGTTCGCGAGCTTTCTTT. Translating it yields CASNRQGSRAFF.

V and J are TRBV7-3 and TRBJ2-2; D is tentatively TRBD1 or TRBD2 (5 bases each). The CDR3 spans 15 residues. Trimming removed 5 bases from V and 1 base from J, with 11 bases in between. Germline CDR1 SGHTA, CDR2 FQGTGA. The CDR3 nucleotides are TGTGCCAGCAGCGAGGGACCGATGAACACCGGGGAGCTGTTTTTT. Translating gives CASSEGPMNTGELFF.

This clonotype appeared once. The chain joins TRBV11-1 to TRBJ2-1; D gene unclear. CDR1 is SGHAT and CDR2 is FQDESV in the germline V gene (reference sequence). V was pared by 5 bases and J by 0 bases, with 20 bases between. This CDR3 contains 18 residues. CDR3 residues: CASSTSPHYLSSYNEQFF. In nucleotides, the CDR3 is TGTGCCAGCAGCACATCACCCCACTACCTGAGCTCCTACAATGAGCAGTTCTTC.

The sample holds a few counts of this clonotype. This chain uses TRBV15 with TRBJ2-3; D is undetermined. V was trimmed by 0 bases and J by 6 bases, leaving 7 bases between them. The CDR3 length is 13 residues. Germline V gene data show CDR1 as LNHNV and CDR2 as YYDKDF (reference sequence). The CDR3 DNA follows: TGTGCCACCAGCAGAGATCGGTGGGATACGCAGTATTTT. This encodes CATSRDRWDTQYF.

J is TRBJ2-2 and V is TRBV5-5, with TRBD1 matching over 8 bases. Trimming took 4 bases from V and 5 from J; bases not matched to a gene: 4. CDR1 SGHKS and CDR2 YYEKEE come from the germline V gene (reference sequence). The CDR3 is made up of 14 amino acids. CDR3 coding DNA: TGTGCCAGCAGCCCGACAGGGGAGACCGGGGAGCTGTTTTTT. Amino acids: CASSPTGETGELFF.

The chain combines TRBV6-2 or TRBV6-3 with TRBJ1-4; 11 bases agree with TRBD1. The V gene end was trimmed by 1 base and the J gene end by 7 bases; junction bases not matched to a gene: 2. The CDR3 runs to 15 residues. The germline V gene encodes CDR1 MNHEY and CDR2 SVGEGT. The CDR3 spells CASSYWTGGREKLFF. CDR3 in DNA: TGTGCCAGCAGTTACTGGACAGGGGGCCGTGAAAAACTGTTTTTT.

There are a few counts of this clonotype. The chain recombines TRBV4-1 with TRBJ1-6; the D gene is possibly TRBD1 (5 bases). This CDR3 is built from 16 residues. Germline V gene data show CDR1 as MGHRA and CDR2 as YSYEKL. V was cut by 0 bases and J by 7 bases, with 13 bases left in between. The chain's CDR3 is CASSQDPGTVNSPLHF. In nucleotides, the CDR3 is TGCGCCAGCAGCCAAGATCCCGGGACCGTAAATTCACCCCTCCACTTT.

This chain uses TRBV29-1 with TRBJ2-3; no definite D call. This CDR3 contains 14 residues. Germline-derived CDR1 and CDR2 are SQVTM and ANQGSEA. V gave up 1 base and J gave up 4 bases, with 12 bases separating them. The CDR3 loop is CSVEGGIGADTQYF. DNA of the CDR3: TGCAGCGTTGAAGGAGGCATTGGGGCAGATACGCAGTATTTT.

This chain uses TRBV5-1 with TRBJ2-2; D is unresolved. Trimming cost V 0 bases and J 6 bases, with 12 bases left between them. The CDR3 has 15 residues. Per germline, CDR1 SGHRS and CDR2 YFSETQ. CDR3 protein: CASSLGPRPAGELFF. The DNA for the CDR3 is TGCGCCAGCAGCTTGGGGCCCAGGCCCGCCGGGGAGCTGTTTTTT.

The J gene is TRBJ1-4, the V gene TRBV5-1, with unresolved D. Trimming took 4 bases from V and 0 from J, leaving 7 bases between them. Germline lookup yields CDR1 SGHRS and CDR2 YFSETQ. The CDR3 loop spans 14 amino acids. The CDR3 sequence is CASSETATNEKLFF. CDR3 coding DNA: TGCGCCAGCAGCGAAACCGCAACTAATGAAAAACTGTTTTTT.

The chain recombines TRBV10-1 with TRBJ2-2; either TRBD1 or TRBD2 may fit D (6 bases each). CDR1 and CDR2 (germline): WNHNN, SYGVQD (reference sequence). The CDR3 has 15 amino acids. V was cut by 8 bases and J by 5 bases, with 18 bases left in between. CDR3 sequence reads: CASGRGRGQTGELFF. CDR3 nucleotides: TGCGCCAGCGGAAGAGGACGGGGGCAAACCGGGGAGCTGTTTTTT.